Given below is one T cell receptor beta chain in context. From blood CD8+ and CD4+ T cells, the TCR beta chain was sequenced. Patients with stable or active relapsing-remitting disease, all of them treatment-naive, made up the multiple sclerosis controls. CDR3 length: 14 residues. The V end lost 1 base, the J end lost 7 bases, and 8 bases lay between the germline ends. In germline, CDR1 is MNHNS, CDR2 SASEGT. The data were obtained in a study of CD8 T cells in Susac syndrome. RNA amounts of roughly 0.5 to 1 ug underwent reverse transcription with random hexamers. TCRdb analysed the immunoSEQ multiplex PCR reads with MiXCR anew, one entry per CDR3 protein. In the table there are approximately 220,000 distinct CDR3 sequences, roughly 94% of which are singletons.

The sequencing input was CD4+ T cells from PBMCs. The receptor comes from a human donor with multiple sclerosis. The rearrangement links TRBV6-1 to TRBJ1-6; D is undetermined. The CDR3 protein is CASSEVATNSPLHF. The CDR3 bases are TGTGCCAGCAGTGAAGTGGCAACAAATTCACCCCTCCACTTT.